A few counts support the clone carrying this T cell receptor beta chain. Its antigen is currently unknown. These data originate in a study of blood T cells in healthy people across ages. Findings of the study overall: It was the long-lived donors that had more naive CD4+ cells and higher diversity than aged donors. While age rose, TCR beta diversity per million T cells dropped in a roughly linear way.

Trimming took off 3 bases at V and 4 bases at J, with 8 bases between the two ends. CDR1 is LNHNV and CDR2 is YYDKDF in the germline V gene (reference sequence). The CDR3 totals 13 residues. Through a sample-barcoded 5' primer and a J-beta primer mix, a second PCR was run for about 6 to 12 cycles. MiXCR was run by TCRdb on the 5' RACE reads, yielding one entry per CDR3 protein. In the table there are 600,000 to 800,000 distinct CDR3 sequences, approximately 21% of which are singletons. This TCR was sampled from a man in his 70s in good health. The V call is TRBV15, the J call TRBJ2-3; D unresolved. Material: blood. This CDR3 reads CATSRPGPDTQYF. DNA for the CDR3: TGTGCCACCAGCAGGCCAGGCCCAGATACGCAGTATTTT. Full variable domain (remainder filled in from reference TRBV15 and TRBJ2-3): DAMVIQNPRYQVTQFGKPVTLSCSQTLNHNVMYWYQQKSSQAPKLLFHYYDKDFNNEADTPDNFQSRRPNTSFCFLDIRSPGLGDTAMYLCATSRPGPDTQYFGPGTRLTVL.